The subject of this entry is one T cell receptor beta chain. What it binds is unknown. It was with random hexamers that roughly 0.45 to 1 ug RNA was reverse transcribed. TCRdb reprocessed the immunoSEQ multiplex PCR reads via MiXCR and lists one record per CDR3 protein. This table has roughly 120,000 distinct CDR3 sequences, roughly 94% appearing once. Germline V gives CDR1 SGHNT, CDR2 YYREEE (reference sequence). The CDR3 has 15 residues. Trimming cost V 2 bases and J 8 bases; bases outside gene matches: 6. This sample was taken from a study of CD8 T cells in Susac syndrome. Overall study results and limits: It was acknowledged in the study that the number of individuals who were included in its TCR sequencing and HLA analysis was relatively small.

CD8+ and CD4+ T cells taken from blood had their TCR beta sequenced. The multiple sclerosis controls comprised treatment-naive patients whose relapsing-remitting disease was stable or active. The rearrangement uses TRBV5-4 and TRBJ1-4; TRBD1 matches at 10 bases. The specimen was CD4+ T cells from PBMCs. The clonotype comes from a human donor with multiple sclerosis. CDR3 amino acids: CASSFTGTGEEKLFF. The DNA for the CDR3 is TGTGCCAGCAGCTTCACCGGGACAGGGGAAGAAAAACTGTTTTTT. Together with reference TRBV5-4 and TRBJ1-4, the CDR3 gives the full variable domain: ETGVTQSPTHLIKTRGQQVTLRCSSQSGHNTVSWYQQALGQGPQFIFQYYREEENGRGNFPPRFSGLQFPNYSSELNVNALELDDSALYLCASSFTGTGEEKLFFGSGTQLSVL.